Presented here are 18 T cell receptor beta chains from one specimen sequenced in a study of early T cells in non-severe SARS-CoV-2 infection. From the 5' RACE reads, TCRdb called clonotypes with MiXCR, one entry per CDR3 protein. This table has fewer than 130,000 distinct CDR3 sequences, over 10% appearing once. Source: whole blood, taken at baseline. These receptor sequences come from an adult who was a healthcare worker with PCR-confirmed SARS-CoV-2 infection or an uninfected control (not recorded which).

The chain recombines TRBV6-5 with TRBJ2-3; D is unclear. CDR1 and CDR2 from the germline V gene are MNHEY and SVGAGI. V lost 0 bases to trimming and J lost 4 bases, with 8 bases between them. The CDR3 covers 14 residues. The CDR3 nucleotides are TGTGCCAGCAGTTACTCCAGAGCTCCAGATACGCAGTATTTT. Amino acid sequence: CASSYSRAPDTQYF.

This clonotype was seen only a few times. This sequence joins TRBV4-1 and TRBJ2-5, with D uncertain. Germline V gives CDR1 MGHRA, CDR2 YSYEKL. The ends were cut back, 1 base at V and 1 base at J, with 7 bases in the middle. This CDR3 has 14 amino acids. For the CDR3, the DNA is TGCGCCAGCAGCCAAGGAGGCTCCCAAGAGACCCAGTACTTC. Translated: CASSQGGSQETQYF.

This chain uses TRBV7-6 with TRBJ2-1; D is undetermined. Germline V lookup: CDR1 SGHVS, CDR2 FNYEAQ. The V end lost 5 bases, the J end lost 3 bases, and 17 bases lay between the germline ends. This CDR3 region has 16 residues. For the CDR3, the DNA is TGTGCCAGCAGCAAAAGACTCCCTCCACGCTACAATGAGCAGTTCTTC. Translation: CASSKRLPPRYNEQFF.

V is TRBV20-1 and J is TRBJ2-1, with D uncertain. The CDR3 runs to 12 residues. The germline V and J ends were trimmed by 3 bases and 6 bases, with 9 bases remaining between them. Germline V lookup: CDR1 DFQATT, CDR2 SNEGSKA (reference sequence). CDR3: CSARNHGNEQFF. DNA of the CDR3: TGCAGTGCTAGGAATCATGGCAATGAGCAGTTCTTC.

This clonotype was counted a few times. The chain recombines TRBV7-9 with TRBJ1-4; D unclear. This CDR3 has 14 amino acids. Trimming took off 3 bases at V and 10 bases at J, with 15 bases between the two ends. CDR1 and CDR2 (germline): SEHNR, FQNEAQ (reference sequence). The CDR3 is CASSLGVEEGKLFF. CDR3 coding DNA: TGTGCCAGCAGCTTGGGTGTAGAGGAAGGAAAACTGTTTTTT. Supplemented by reference TRBV7-9 and TRBJ1-4, the full variable domain reads DTGVSQNPRHKITKRGQNVTFRCDPISEHNRLYWYRQTLGQGPEFLTYFQNEAQLEKSRLLSDRFSAERPKGSFSTLEIQRTEQGDSAMYLCASSLGVEEGKLFFGSGTQLSVL.

The chain links TRBV28 to TRBJ1-2; 7 bases map to TRBD1. The germline CDR1 and CDR2 sequences are MDHEN and SYDVKM. This CDR3 has 16 residues. The trim removed 1 base at V and 7 bases at J, leaving 12 bases unmatched. CDR3 bases: TGTGCCAGCAGTTTATCGGCGGGGACAGCCCTTTCTGGCTACACCTTC. Its protein product is CASSLSAGTALSGYTF.

This clonotype was seen more than once but under ten times. The rearrangement joins TRBV24-1 to TRBJ2-1; 8 positions agree with TRBD1. V shed 6 bases, J shed 3 bases, and the junction held 6 bases outside the gene matches. The CDR3 contains 15 residues. Germline CDR1 reads KGHDR; CDR2 reads SFDVKD. The CDR3 nucleotides read TGTGCCACCAGTCCCCGGGACAGGTTCTACAATGAGCAGTTCTTC. Amino acids: CATSPRDRFYNEQFF.

This clonotype has just a few counts. The chain employs TRBV9 and TRBJ2-3; D not resolved. CDR1 is SGDLS, CDR2 YYNGEE, per germline. V gave up 3 bases and J gave up 9 bases, with 8 bases separating them. The CDR3 covers 11 residues. CDR3 sequence (DNA): TGTGCCAGCAGCGGACTCAACACGCAGTATTTT. Its translation is CASSGLNTQYF.

This sequence joins TRBV7-9 and TRBJ2-2; a weak D match, TRBD1 (6 bases). The CDR3 covers 15 residues. The V end was cut by 2 bases, the J end by 0 bases, with 7 bases between. The V gene's germline CDR1 is SEHNR and CDR2 FQNEAQ (reference sequence). CDR3 nucleotides: TGTGCCAGCAGCTTAAACAGGGCGAACACCGGGGAGCTGTTTTTT. Translating gives CASSLNRANTGELFF. The whole variable domain, remainder taken from reference TRBV7-9 and TRBJ2-2, is DTGVSQNPRHKITKRGQNVTFRCDPISEHNRLYWYRQTLGQGPEFLTYFQNEAQLEKSRLLSDRFSAERPKGSFSTLEIQRTEQGDSAMYLCASSLNRANTGELFFGEGSRLTVL.

The rearrangement uses TRBV20-1 and TRBJ1-1; D is undetermined. From germline, CDR1 is DFQATT and CDR2 SNEGSKA (reference sequence). There are 13 residues in the CDR3. V lost 0 bases to trimming and J lost 8 bases, with 13 bases between them. The CDR3 bases are TGCAGTGCTAGAGATCACGGCGGCTGGGAAGCTTTCTTT. Residues: CSARDHGGWEAFF.

Only a few counts were recorded for this clonotype. The chain joins TRBV6-1 to TRBJ2-7, with 8 nucleotides matching TRBD1. The CDR3 loop spans 16 amino acids. J gave up 0 bases and V 6 bases, and 10 bases lay outside the gene matches. Per germline, CDR1 MNHNS and CDR2 SASEGT. In nucleotides, the CDR3 is TGTGCCAGCAGGATGGGGTCACAGGGGGGCTCCTACGAGCAGTACTTC. It is translated as CASRMGSQGGSYEQYF.

This clonotype was counted only a few times. This rearrangement joins TRBV27 to TRBJ1-2, with D unresolved. The germline gives CDR1 MNHEY, CDR2 SMNVEV (reference sequence). The CDR3 is made up of 14 amino acids. V was cut by 1 base and J by 2 bases, with 8 bases left in between. Here the CDR3 DNA reads TGTGCCAGCAGTTTATTTGGCAGGAACTATGGCTACACCTTC. It specifies CASSLFGRNYGYTF.

This clonotype has just a few counts. This chain uses TRBV7-9 with TRBJ2-2; D is unclear. The CDR3 loop spans 12 amino acids. Trimming removed 6 bases from V and 5 bases from J, with 7 bases in between. The germline V gene encodes CDR1 SEHNR and CDR2 FQNEAQ (reference sequence). CDR3 region: CASSSETGELFF. The DNA of the CDR3 is TGTGCCAGCAGTTCCGAGACCGGGGAGCTGTTTTTT.

V is TRBV7-6 and J is TRBJ2-1, with D perhaps assigned TRBD1 or TRBD2 (5 bases each). Germline CDR1 reads SGHVS; CDR2 reads FNYEAQ. V dropped 2 bases and J dropped 0 bases, with 11 bases sitting between them. This CDR3 has 16 residues. CDR3 loop: CASSLRDALSYNEQFF. CDR3 sequence (DNA): TGTGCCAGCAGCTTAAGGGACGCCCTCTCCTACAATGAGCAGTTCTTC. The entire variable domain, with the rest obtained from reference TRBV7-6 and TRBJ2-1, is as follows: GAGVSQSPRYKVTKRGQDVALRCDPISGHVSLYWYRQALGQGPEFLTYFNYEAQQDKSGLPNDRFSAERPEGSISTLTIQRTEQRDSAMYRCASSLRDALSYNEQFFGPGTRLTVL.

This clonotype came up a few times. This chain uses TRBV12-3 or TRBV12-4 with TRBJ2-1, with D possibly TRBD2 on 6 matching bases. Trimming shortened V by 3 bases and J by 8 bases, and 14 bases separated the two germline ends. The length of the CDR3 is 14 residues. CDR3 residues: CASSLGGIADEQFF. CDR3 nucleotides: TGTGCCAGCAGTTTGGGGGGAATAGCCGATGAGCAGTTCTTC.

V usage is TRBV7-2 and J usage is TRBJ2-7; D is possibly TRBD2 (6 bases). The CDR3 spans 15 residues. CDR1 is SGHTA and CDR2 is FQGNSA in the germline V gene. V lost 5 bases and J 3 bases, leaving 17 bases between the germline ends. CDR3 amino acids: CASSTPGRRIYEQYF. The CDR3, as DNA: TGTGCCAGCAGCACCCCCGGGAGACGGATCTACGAGCAGTACTTC.

The sample holds a few counts of this clonotype. The V gene is TRBV3-1, the J gene TRBJ2-7; the D gene could be TRBD1 or TRBD2 (5 bases each). This CDR3 spans 15 amino acids. Germline V lookup: CDR1 LGHDT, CDR2 YNNKEL (reference sequence). The V end was cut by 3 bases, the J end by 2 bases, with 14 bases between. The CDR3 loop reads CASSHLGTATYEQYF. The DNA for the CDR3 is TGTGCCAGCAGCCATTTAGGGACGGCCACCTACGAGCAGTACTTC.

This clonotype was counted ten times or more. This chain links TRBV7-9 with TRBJ2-3, with D maybe TRBD2 (6 bases). The CDR3 contains 18 residues. The V end lost 4 bases, the J end lost 4 bases, and 24 bases lay between the germline ends. Looked up from germline, CDR1 is SEHNR and CDR2 is FQNEAQ (reference sequence). CDR3 loop: CASSSSQKEGPRADTQYF. Written as DNA, the CDR3 is TGTGCCAGCAGCTCATCTCAGAAGGAGGGACCCCGGGCAGATACGCAGTATTTT.